This T cell receptor beta chain is from a study of T cell responses to AZD1222 COVID-19 vaccine. Broader study findings: Baseline seropositivity occurred in only a handful of AZD1222 recipients.

Between the trimmed V and J ends, which lost 4 bases and 3 bases, there was a span of 16 bases. The CDR3 contains 15 residues. CDR1 and CDR2 from the germline V gene are SGHRS and YFSETQ. Comments on this clone: Its antigen is undetermined.

Clones were read by immunoSEQ multiplex PCR, and TCRdb kept only the in-frame ones, dropping some. Here the sample spans roughly 130,000 clones, over 75% being singletons. This chain joins TRBV5-1 and TRBJ1-2; D might be TRBD1 (5 bases). This clonotype originated in an adult in good health. This material consisted of peripheral blood, taken on day 0 of MenACWY control vaccination. The CDR3 DNA reads TGCGCCAGCAGCCCATACAGGTTAGAGGACTATGGCTACACCTTC. Translating gives CASSPYRLEDYGYTF.